The text below deals with one TCR beta chain. The antigen is not known. Clones were read by immunoSEQ multiplex PCR, and TCRdb kept only the in-frame ones, dropping some. The sample consists of 53,000 or so clones, approximately 81% of them appearing once. This sample is drawn from a study of OX40 agonist ivuxolimab in advanced cancers. At the level of the study: Patients' therapy was ivuxolimab, an antibody that acts as an agonist of OX40 (CD134). Of the patients, three showed partial responses, one with hepatocellular carcinoma and two with cutaneous melanoma.

The CDR3 spans 13 residues. The V gene end was trimmed by 4 bases and the J gene end by 5 bases; junction bases not matched to a gene: 2. Germline V lookup: CDR1 MRHNA, CDR2 SNTAGT. Study-level results: More expanded clones were seen, on average, in CD8+ T cells than in CD4+. Some nonresponders likewise displayed low normalized T-cell clonal expansion.

The specimen was CD4+ or CD8+ T cells sorted from blood, collected in a trial of the OX40 agonist ivuxolimab. The rearrangement links TRBV6-4 to TRBJ2-3, with 8 bases aligning to TRBD1. This sequence originates from an adult with an advanced solid tumor such as melanoma, head and neck, liver or kidney cancer. The CDR3 sequence: CASSGDRGDTQYF. Written as DNA, the CDR3 is TGTGCCAGCAGTGGCGACAGGGGAGATACGCAGTATTTT.